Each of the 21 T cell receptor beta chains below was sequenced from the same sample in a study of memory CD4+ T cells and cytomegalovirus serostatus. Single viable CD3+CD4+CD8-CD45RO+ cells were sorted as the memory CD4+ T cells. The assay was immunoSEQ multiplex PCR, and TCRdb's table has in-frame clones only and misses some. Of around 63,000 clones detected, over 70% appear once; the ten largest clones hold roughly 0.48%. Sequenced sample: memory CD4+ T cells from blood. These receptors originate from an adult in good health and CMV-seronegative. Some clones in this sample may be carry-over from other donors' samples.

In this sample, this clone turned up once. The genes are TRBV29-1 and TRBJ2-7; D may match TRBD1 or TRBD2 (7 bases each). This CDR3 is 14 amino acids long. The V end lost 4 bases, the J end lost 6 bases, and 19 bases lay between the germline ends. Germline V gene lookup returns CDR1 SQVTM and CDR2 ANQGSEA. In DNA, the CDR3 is TGCAGCGTTGGGGGAGGGGGCACCGTTCTCGAGCAGTACTTC. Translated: CSVGGGGTVLEQYF.

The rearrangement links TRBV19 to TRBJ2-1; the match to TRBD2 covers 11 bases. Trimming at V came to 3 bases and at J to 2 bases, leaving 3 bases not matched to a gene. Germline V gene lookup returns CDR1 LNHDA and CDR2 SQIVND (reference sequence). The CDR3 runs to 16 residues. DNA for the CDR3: TGTGCCAGTAGTATGAAGGGACTAGCGGCCTACAATGAGCAGTTCTTC. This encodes CASSMKGLAAYNEQFF.

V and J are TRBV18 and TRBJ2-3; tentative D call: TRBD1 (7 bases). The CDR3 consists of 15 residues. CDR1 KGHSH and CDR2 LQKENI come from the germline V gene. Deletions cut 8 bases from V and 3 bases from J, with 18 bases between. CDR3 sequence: CASLQGGPPTDTQYF. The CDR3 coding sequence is TGTGCCAGCCTTCAGGGGGGCCCACCTACAGATACGCAGTATTTT.

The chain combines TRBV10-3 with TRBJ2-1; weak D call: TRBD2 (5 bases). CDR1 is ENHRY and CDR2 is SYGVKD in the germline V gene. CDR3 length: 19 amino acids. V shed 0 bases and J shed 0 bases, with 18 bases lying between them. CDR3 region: CAISESSFFGLGSYNEQFF. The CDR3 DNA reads TGTGCCATCAGTGAGTCTTCATTTTTCGGACTCGGCTCCTACAATGAGCAGTTCTTC.

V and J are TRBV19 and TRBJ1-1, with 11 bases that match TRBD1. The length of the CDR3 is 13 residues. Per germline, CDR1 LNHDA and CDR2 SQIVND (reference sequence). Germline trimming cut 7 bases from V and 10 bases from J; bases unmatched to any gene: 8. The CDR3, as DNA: TGTGCCAGTATCCAACGGGACAGGGGGTCAGCTTTCTTT. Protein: CASIQRDRGSAFF.

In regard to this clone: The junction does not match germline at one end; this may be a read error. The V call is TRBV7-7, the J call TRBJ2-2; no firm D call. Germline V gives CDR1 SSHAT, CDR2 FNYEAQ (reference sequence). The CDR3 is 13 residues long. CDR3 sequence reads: CASRKRTTGELFF. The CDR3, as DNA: TGTGCTAGCAGAAAGAGGACCACCGGGGAGCTGTTTTTT.

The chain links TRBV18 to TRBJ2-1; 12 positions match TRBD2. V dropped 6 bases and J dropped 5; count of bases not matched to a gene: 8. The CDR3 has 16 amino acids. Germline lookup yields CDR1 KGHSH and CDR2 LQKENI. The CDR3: CASSLKLAGGHNEQFF. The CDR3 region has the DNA TGTGCCAGCTCTCTGAAACTAGCGGGGGGTCACAATGAGCAGTTCTTC.

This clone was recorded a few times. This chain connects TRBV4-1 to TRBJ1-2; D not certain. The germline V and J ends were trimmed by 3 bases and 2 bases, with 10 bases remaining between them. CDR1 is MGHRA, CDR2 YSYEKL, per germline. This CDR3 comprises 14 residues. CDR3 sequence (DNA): TGCGCCAGCAGCCACTTTGGCCTGAACTATGGCTACACCTTC. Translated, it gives CASSHFGLNYGYTF.

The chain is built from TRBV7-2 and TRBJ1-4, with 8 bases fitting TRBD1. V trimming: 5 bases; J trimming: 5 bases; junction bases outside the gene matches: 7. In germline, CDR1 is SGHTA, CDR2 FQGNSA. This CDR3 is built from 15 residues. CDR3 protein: CASSATGGLNEKLFF. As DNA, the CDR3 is TGTGCCAGCAGCGCAACAGGGGGGCTGAATGAAAAACTGTTTTTT.

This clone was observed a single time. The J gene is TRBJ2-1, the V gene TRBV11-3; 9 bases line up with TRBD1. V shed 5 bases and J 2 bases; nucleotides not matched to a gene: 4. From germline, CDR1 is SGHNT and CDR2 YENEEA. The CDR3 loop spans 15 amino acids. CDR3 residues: CASSQGQGTYNEQFF. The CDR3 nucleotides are TGTGCCAGCAGCCAGGGACAGGGAACCTACAATGAGCAGTTCTTC.

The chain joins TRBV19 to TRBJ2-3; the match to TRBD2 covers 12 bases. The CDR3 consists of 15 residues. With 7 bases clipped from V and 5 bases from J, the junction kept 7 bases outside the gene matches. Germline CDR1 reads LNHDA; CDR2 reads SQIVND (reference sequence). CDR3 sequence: CASTRLAGGGDTQYF. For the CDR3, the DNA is TGTGCCAGTACCCGTCTAGCGGGGGGGGGAGATACGCAGTATTTT.

The CDR3 region has the DNA TGTGCCAGCAGTTTCCTCGAAGGACGGCTTAGCAATCAGCCCCAGCATTTT. Translated: CASSFLEGRLSNQPQHF. The rearrangement joins TRBV28 to TRBJ1-5, with D uncertain. V lost 3 bases, J lost 0 bases, and 15 bases lay in between. Germline V gene sequence: CDR1 MDHEN, CDR2 SYDVKM. This CDR3 comprises 17 residues.

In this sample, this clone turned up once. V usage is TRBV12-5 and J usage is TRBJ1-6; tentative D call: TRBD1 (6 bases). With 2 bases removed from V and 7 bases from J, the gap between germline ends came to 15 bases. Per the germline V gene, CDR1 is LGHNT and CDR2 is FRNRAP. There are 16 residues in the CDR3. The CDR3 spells CASGLQTIGGNSPLHF. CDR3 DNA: TGTGCTAGTGGTTTGCAAACAATAGGGGGGAATTCACCCCTCCACTTT.

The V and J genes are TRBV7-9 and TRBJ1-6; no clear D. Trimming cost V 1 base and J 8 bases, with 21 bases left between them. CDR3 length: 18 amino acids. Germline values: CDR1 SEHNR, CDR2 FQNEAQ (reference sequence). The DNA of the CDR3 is TGTGCCAGCAGCTTAGGGGTAAGCTCGGGCCGCGGGGATTCACCCCTCCACTTT. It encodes CASSLGVSSGRGDSPLHF.

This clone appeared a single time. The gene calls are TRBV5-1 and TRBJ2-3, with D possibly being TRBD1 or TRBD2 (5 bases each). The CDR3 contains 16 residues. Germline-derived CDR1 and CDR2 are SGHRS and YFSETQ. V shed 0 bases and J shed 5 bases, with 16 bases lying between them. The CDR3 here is CASSLGGTTVGDTQYF. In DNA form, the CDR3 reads TGCGCCAGCAGCTTGGGTGGGACCACGGTCGGAGATACGCAGTATTTT.

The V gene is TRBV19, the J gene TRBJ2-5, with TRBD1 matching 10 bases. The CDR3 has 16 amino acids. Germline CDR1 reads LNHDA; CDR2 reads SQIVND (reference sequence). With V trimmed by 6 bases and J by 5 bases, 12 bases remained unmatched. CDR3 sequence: CASRVRDRGLGETQYF. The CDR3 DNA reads TGTGCCAGTAGAGTCCGGGACAGGGGCCTCGGGGAGACCCAGTACTTC.

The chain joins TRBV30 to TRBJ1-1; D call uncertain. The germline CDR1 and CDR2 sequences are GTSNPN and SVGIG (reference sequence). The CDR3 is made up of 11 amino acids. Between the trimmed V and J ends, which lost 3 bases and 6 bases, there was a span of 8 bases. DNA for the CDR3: TGTGCCTGGAGCGGGATAGCTGAAGCTTTCTTT. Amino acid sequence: CAWSGIAEAFF.

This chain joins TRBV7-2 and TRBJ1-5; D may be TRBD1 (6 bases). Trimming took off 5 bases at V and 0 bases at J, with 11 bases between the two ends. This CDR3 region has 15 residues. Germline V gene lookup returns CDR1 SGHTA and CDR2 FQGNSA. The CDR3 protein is CASSHTGNSNQPQHF. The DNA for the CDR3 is TGTGCCAGCAGCCATACAGGGAATAGCAATCAGCCCCAGCATTTT.

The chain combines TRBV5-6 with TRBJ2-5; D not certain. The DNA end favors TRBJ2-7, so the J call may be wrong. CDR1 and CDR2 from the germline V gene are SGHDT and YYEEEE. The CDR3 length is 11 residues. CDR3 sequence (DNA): TGTGCCAGCAAGGTCCGGGACGAGCAGTACTTC. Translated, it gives CASKVRDEQYF.

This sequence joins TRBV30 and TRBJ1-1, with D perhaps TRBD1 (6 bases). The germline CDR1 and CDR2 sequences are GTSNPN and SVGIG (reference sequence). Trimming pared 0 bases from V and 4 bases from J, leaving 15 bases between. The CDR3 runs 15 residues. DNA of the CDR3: TGTGCCTGGAGTGTACTTGTCAGGGGATTCACTGAAGCTTTCTTT. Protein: CAWSVLVRGFTEAFF.

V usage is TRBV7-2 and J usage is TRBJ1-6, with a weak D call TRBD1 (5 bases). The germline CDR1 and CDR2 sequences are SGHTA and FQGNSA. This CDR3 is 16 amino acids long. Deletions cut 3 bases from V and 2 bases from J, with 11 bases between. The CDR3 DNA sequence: TGTGCCAGCAGCTTGCGAGGGACCCCCTATAATTCACCCCTCCACTTT. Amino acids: CASSLRGTPYNSPLHF. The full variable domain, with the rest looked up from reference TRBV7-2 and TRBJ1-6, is GAGVSQSPSNKVTEKGKDVELRCDPISGHTALYWYRQSLGQGLEFLIYFQGNSAPDKSGLPSDRFSAERTGGSVSTLTIQRTQQEDSAVYLCASSLRGTPYNSPLHFGNGTRLTVT.